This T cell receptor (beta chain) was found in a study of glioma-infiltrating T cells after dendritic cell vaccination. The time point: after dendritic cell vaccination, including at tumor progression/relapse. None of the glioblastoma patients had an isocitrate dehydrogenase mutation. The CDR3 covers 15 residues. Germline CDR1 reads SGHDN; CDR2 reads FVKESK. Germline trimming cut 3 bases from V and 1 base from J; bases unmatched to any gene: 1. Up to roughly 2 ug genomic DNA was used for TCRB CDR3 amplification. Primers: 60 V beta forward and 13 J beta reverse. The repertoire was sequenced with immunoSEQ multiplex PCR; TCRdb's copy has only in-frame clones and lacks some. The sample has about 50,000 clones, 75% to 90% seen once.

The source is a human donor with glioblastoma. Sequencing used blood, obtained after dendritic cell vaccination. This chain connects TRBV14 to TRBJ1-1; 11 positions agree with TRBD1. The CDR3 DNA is TGTGCCAGCAGCCAGGACAGGGGGCCGAACACTGAAGCTTTCTTT. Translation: CASSQDRGPNTEAFF.